This TCR beta chain appears in the sequencing data of a study of HIV-infected children after antiretroviral therapy interruption. General observations from the study: Naive CD4+ CDR3 sharing between time points fell after interruption began. Some non-naive CD45RA+ T cells might be present among sorted naive cells. The Gini coefficient of naive CD4+ repertoires rose, returning to baseline by 3 years.

For this clonotype: Antigen unknown.

Treatment specified: PENTA 11 planned treatment interruption arm or continuous ART arm. Naive CD4+ CD45RA+ CD45RO- T cells were FACS-sorted from thawed PBMCs. Unique molecular identifiers were included in an RNA-based 3' RACE TCR library. TCRdb fed the 3' RACE reads into MiXCR, producing one record per CDR3 protein. In the table there are more than 75,000 distinct CDR3 sequences, 6% to 8.5% of which are singletons. This CDR3 spans 13 amino acids. After removal of 4 bases from V and 7 bases from J, the junction contained 7 bases not matched to a gene. The germline CDR1 and CDR2 sequences are SQVTM and ANQGSEA.

This receptor was taken from a pool of human donors with HIV. The genes are TRBV29-1 and TRBJ2-3; TRBD2 agrees at 8 bases. The sample in question was CD45RA+ CD4+ T cells from PBMCs, pooled from several time points, obtained from a donor given antiretroviral therapy, either interrupted or continuous. The subset is: naive CD4+ CD45RA+ CD45RO- T cells. DNA of the CDR3: TGCAGCGTTGTGGGGTCGGGGGGGAATACGCAGTATTTT. Residues: CSVVGSGGNTQYF.